The following is a T cell receptor (beta chain) sequence with its context. The authors ran a second PCR of about 7 to 11 cycles using a sample-barcoded 5' primer and a J-beta primer mix. TCRdb recomputed calls from the 5' RACE reads with MiXCR, one row per CDR3 protein. The table lists some 1.5 million distinct CDR3 sequences, under 55% of them singletons. The data were taken from a study of blood T cells in healthy people across ages. This TCR came from a woman under 30 in good health. The specimen sequenced was blood.

This CDR3 is CASSLEGLGNSPLHF. CDR3 in DNA: TGCGCCAGCAGCTTGGAGGGGCTGGGGAATTCACCCCTCCACTTT. V usage is TRBV5-1 and J usage is TRBJ1-6; TRBD1 might be the D (5 bases). CDR1 SGHRS and CDR2 YFSETQ come from the germline V gene. The germline V and J ends were trimmed by 0 bases and 7 bases, with 11 bases remaining between them. The CDR3 extends over 15 amino acids.